This paragraph reports one T cell receptor beta chain. As originally analysed: The assay estimated nucleated cells by amplifying reference gene primers. The method was immunoSEQ multiplex PCR; TCRdb's version includes in-frame clones alone and lacks a portion of them. That table furnishes V, J and clone size, whereas the DNA furnished D and trimming. Seen here are fewer than 250,000 clones, approximately 80% observed once, and the top ten hold roughly a fifth. The record originates from a study of blood T cell repertoires in COVID-19. Study-wide context: The samples span acute and convalescent COVID-19 from the United States, Italy and Spain.

Deletions cut 6 bases from V and 1 base from J, with 12 bases between. Germline values: CDR1 MNHEY, CDR2 SVGAGI. This CDR3 region has 14 residues. The J gene is TRBJ1-1, the V gene TRBV6-5, with D perhaps matching TRBD1 (5 bases). Sequencing was done on a sample of peripheral blood. This TCR came from a human donor in a cohort sampled during active COVID-19. The DNA for the CDR3 is TGTGCCAGCAGAAGATCGACAGCGAACACTGAAGCTTTCTTT. This codes for CASRRSTANTEAFF.